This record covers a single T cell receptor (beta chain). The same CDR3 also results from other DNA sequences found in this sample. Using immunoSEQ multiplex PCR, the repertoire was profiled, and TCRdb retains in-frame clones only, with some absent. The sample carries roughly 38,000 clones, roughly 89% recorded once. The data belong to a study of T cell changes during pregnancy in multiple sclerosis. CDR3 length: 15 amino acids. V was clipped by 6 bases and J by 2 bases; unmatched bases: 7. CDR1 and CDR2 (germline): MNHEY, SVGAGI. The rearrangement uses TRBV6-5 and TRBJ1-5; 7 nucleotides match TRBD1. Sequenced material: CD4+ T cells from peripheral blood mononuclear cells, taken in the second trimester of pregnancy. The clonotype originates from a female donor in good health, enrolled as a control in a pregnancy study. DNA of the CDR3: TGTGCCAGCAGGAGACAGGGAGCGGGCAATCAGCCCCAGCATTTT. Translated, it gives CASRRQGAGNQPQHF.